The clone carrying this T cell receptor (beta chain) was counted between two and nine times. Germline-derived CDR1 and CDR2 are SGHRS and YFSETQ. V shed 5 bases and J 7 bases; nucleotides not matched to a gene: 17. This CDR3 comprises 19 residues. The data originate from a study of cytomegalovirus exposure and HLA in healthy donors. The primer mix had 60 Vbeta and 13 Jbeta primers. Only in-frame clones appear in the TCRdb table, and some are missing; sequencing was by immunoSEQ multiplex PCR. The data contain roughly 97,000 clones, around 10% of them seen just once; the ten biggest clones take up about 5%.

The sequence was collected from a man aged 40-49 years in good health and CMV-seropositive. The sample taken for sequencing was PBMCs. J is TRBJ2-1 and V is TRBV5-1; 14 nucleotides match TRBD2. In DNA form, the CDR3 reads TGCGCCAGCAGGACAGGGACTAGCGGGAGAAGTTACATTGGGAATGAGCAGTTCTTC. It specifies CASRTGTSGRSYIGNEQFF.